The 30 T cell receptor beta chains given below trace back to one sample, sequenced in a study of shared clonotypes between healthy human individuals. Profiled with immunoSEQ multiplex PCR; TCRdb holds only in-frame clones, not every one. The sample yields 2 million to 2.5 million clones, 95% seen once. Sequences were obtained from naive CD4+ T cells sorted from blood. As to subset: CD45RA+ positively selected. Source of these receptors: a man aged 18 to 30 in good health.

This clone showed up just once. At the DNA level, this CDR3 is encoded by other sequences in the same sample as well. J is TRBJ1-2 and V is TRBV29-1; D is uncertain. Trimming took off 6 bases at V and 7 bases at J, with 9 bases between the two ends. Germline loops: CDR1 SQVTM, CDR2 ANQGSEA. This CDR3 region has 10 residues. CDR3 region: CSVAQVGYTF. The CDR3 DNA is TGCAGCGTGGCTCAGGTTGGCTACACCTTC.

Note on this clone: This specimen includes other DNA sequences encoding the same CDR3. The chain uses TRBV18 and TRBJ2-7; 11 bases are a match to TRBD2. In germline, CDR1 is KGHSH, CDR2 LQKENI. The CDR3 runs to 15 residues. V shed 4 bases, J shed 3 bases, and the junction held 5 bases outside the gene matches. The CDR3 bases are TGTGCCAGCTCACATACTAGCGGGAGCGGCTACGAGCAGTACTTC. Amino acids: CASSHTSGSGYEQYF.

The V gene is TRBV30, the J gene TRBJ2-5; 9 bases match TRBD1. J gave up 4 bases and V 3 bases, and 9 bases lay outside the gene matches. This CDR3 contains 15 residues. The germline V gene has CDR1 GTSNPN and CDR2 SVGIG (reference sequence). CDR3 nucleotides: TGTGCCTGGAGCCACAGGGGGCGCGGCGCAGAGACCCAGTACTTC. Translated: CAWSHRGRGAETQYF.

This chain links TRBV29-1 with TRBJ2-7; D perhaps matches TRBD1 (7 bases). The CDR3 covers 14 residues. The V gene lost 7 bases and the J gene lost 3 bases, with 19 bases spanning the gap. Germline CDR1 and CDR2: SQVTM and ANQGSEA. Written as DNA, the CDR3 is TGCAGCGCCCTTCCGGACAGGAGGGGCTACGAGCAGTACTTC. It encodes CSALPDRRGYEQYF.

The chain links TRBV19 to TRBJ2-7; weak D call: TRBD1 (6 bases). The CDR3 has 16 residues. The V end was cut by 5 bases, the J end by 2 bases, with 19 bases between. Germline values: CDR1 LNHDA, CDR2 SQIVND (reference sequence). CDR3: CASSLRGKGFAYEQYF. CDR3 bases: TGTGCCAGTAGTTTAAGGGGGAAAGGTTTTGCCTACGAGCAGTACTTC.

The chain is built from TRBV4-3 and TRBJ2-3; D assignment may be TRBD1 or TRBD2 (5 bases each). The CDR3 extends over 15 amino acids. Between the trimmed V and J ends, which lost 1 base and 6 bases, there was a span of 14 bases. CDR1 and CDR2 (germline): LGHNA, YSLEER. CDR3 region: CASSQGVVGADTQYF. CDR3 nucleotide sequence: TGCGCCAGCAGCCAAGGGGTAGTCGGGGCGGATACGCAGTATTTT.

The V and J genes are TRBV6-5 and TRBJ2-7, with TRBD1 identical over 9 bases. Germline V CDR1 and CDR2: MNHEY, SVGAGI. The CDR3 consists of 14 residues. Trimming removed 6 bases from V and 3 bases from J; junction bases left unmatched: 6. The CDR3 DNA reads as TGTGCCAGCAGCCGGACAGGGGCGCACTACGAGCAGTACTTC. Amino acids: CASSRTGAHYEQYF.

This clone was counted a single time. The J gene is TRBJ1-6, the V gene TRBV9; D is perhaps TRBD1 (5 bases). This CDR3 is 15 amino acids long. V lost 4 bases, J lost 5 bases, and 13 bases lay in between. Germline loops: CDR1 SGDLS, CDR2 YYNGEE. CDR3 DNA sequence: TGTGCCAGCAGCCCGGCGCAGGGCCATAATTCACCCCTCCACTTT. Translation gives CASSPAQGHNSPLHF.

This clone appeared once. The chain couples TRBV30 to TRBJ2-1; 10 bases are a match to TRBD1. The CDR3 is 16 amino acids. The germline V gene has CDR1 GTSNPN and CDR2 SVGIG (reference sequence). The trim removed 1 base at V and 3 bases at J, leaving 6 bases unmatched. CDR3 DNA sequence: TGTGCCTGGAGTGCTGGAGGGACAGGGGTCTACAATGAGCAGTTCTTC. Translation gives CAWSAGGTGVYNEQFF.

This chain connects TRBV18 to TRBJ2-5; D is undetermined. The V gene's germline CDR1 is KGHSH and CDR2 LQKENI. This CDR3 spans 16 amino acids. V dropped 0 bases and J dropped 4 bases, with 15 bases sitting between them. The CDR3 DNA reads as TGTGCCAGCTCACCACCGGATCTGTACCTTATAGAGACCCAGTACTTC. This sequence encodes CASSPPDLYLIETQYF.

The chain carries TRBV5-6 and TRBJ2-3; D is unresolved. Germline V gene data show CDR1 as SGHDT and CDR2 as YYEEEE. CDR3 size: 16 residues. Trimming cost V 0 bases and J 0 bases, with 11 bases left between them. For the CDR3, the DNA is TGTGCCAGCAGCTTGGTGTGGTCAGGCAGCACAGATACGCAGTATTTT. Encoded protein: CASSLVWSGSTDTQYF.

The table lists this clone with a count of one. V and J are TRBV4-1 and TRBJ2-7, with 12 bases fitting TRBD2. The CDR3 loop spans 16 amino acids. Germline V gene sequence: CDR1 MGHRA, CDR2 YSYEKL. V lost 1 base to trimming and J lost 2 bases; unmatched junction nucleotides: 3. CDR3 region: CASSQGLAGVTYEQYF. CDR3 bases: TGCGCCAGCAGCCAAGGACTAGCGGGAGTAACCTACGAGCAGTACTTC.

This chain uses TRBV7-9 with TRBJ2-2, with 8 nucleotides matching TRBD1. The CDR3 has 14 residues. From germline, CDR1 is SEHNR and CDR2 FQNEAQ (reference sequence). V dropped 4 bases and J dropped 6; count of bases not matched to a gene: 4. This CDR3 is CASSWTGPAGELFF. The CDR3 DNA is TGTGCCAGCAGCTGGACAGGGCCCGCCGGGGAGCTGTTTTTT. Full variable domain (rest looked up from reference TRBV7-9 and TRBJ2-2): DTGVSQNPRHKITKRGQNVTFRCDPISEHNRLYWYRQTLGQGPEFLTYFQNEAQLEKSRLLSDRFSAERPKGSFSTLEIQRTEQGDSAMYLCASSWTGPAGELFFGEGSRLTVL.

The DNA for the CDR3 is TGTGCCAGCAGCCGGGCGGGAGTGGAGACCCAGTACTTC. The encoded protein is CASSRAGVETQYF. The chain recombines TRBV5-4 with TRBJ2-5, with TRBD2 matching 7 bases. Germline assignment: CDR1 SGHNT and CDR2 YYREEE (reference sequence). The CDR3 sequence is 13 residues long. V shed 4 bases, J shed 5 bases, and the junction held 5 bases outside the gene matches.

This chain links TRBV5-1 with TRBJ1-4; D not resolved. This CDR3 is 14 amino acids long. V lost 0 bases and J lost 7, with 10 bases in between. From germline, CDR1 is SGHRS and CDR2 YFSETQ. The CDR3 DNA follows: TGCGCCAGCAGCTTGGGCAGCCTGGGTGAAAAACTGTTTTTT. It yields the protein CASSLGSLGEKLFF.

The chain's CDR3 is CASSDSRDRVSCNQPQHF. Written as DNA, the CDR3 is TGTGCCAGCAGTGACTCGAGGGACAGGGTTTCCTGCAATCAGCCCCAGCATTTT. This chain uses TRBV6-4 with TRBJ1-5; 9 bases match TRBD1. J lost 2 bases, V lost 0 bases, and 8 bases had no gene match. Germline assignment: CDR1 MRHNA and CDR2 SNTAGT. This CDR3 comprises 18 residues.

Note on this clone: The same CDR3 arises from other DNA sequences in this sample as well. This chain links TRBV10-1 with TRBJ2-1; D is undetermined. This CDR3 region has 11 residues. V was shortened by 3 bases and J by 9 bases, with 6 bases between the two germline ends. Germline-derived CDR1 and CDR2 are WNHNN and SYGVQD (reference sequence). The CDR3 sequence: CASSESGEQFF. Written as DNA, the CDR3 is TGCGCCAGCAGTGAAAGTGGTGAGCAGTTCTTC.

This clone was seen a single time. V usage is TRBV11-2 and J usage is TRBJ2-1; maybe TRBD1 (5 bases). Germline V gene lookup returns CDR1 SGHAT and CDR2 FQNNGV. Trimming shortened V by 2 bases and J by 8 bases, and 25 bases separated the two germline ends. The CDR3 length is 18 residues. CDR3 coding DNA: TGTGCCAGCAGCTTACGCCCCAAAAGACCCACAAAAGGGGATGAGCAGTTCTTC. This codes for CASSLRPKRPTKGDEQFF.

J is TRBJ2-5 and V is TRBV7-2; 9 bases fit TRBD2. The V gene end was trimmed by 5 bases and the J gene end by 2 bases; junction bases not matched to a gene: 9. The CDR3 has 16 residues. Germline V gene sequence: CDR1 SGHTA, CDR2 FQGNSA. The CDR3 region has the DNA TGTGCCAGCAGCCCGGGGGGACTAGCCTCACAAGAGACCCAGTACTTC. Its translation: CASSPGGLASQETQYF.

This chain connects TRBV6-1 to TRBJ2-2, with TRBD1 matching over 7 bases. CDR3 length equals 14 residues. V shed 5 bases, J shed 4 bases, and the junction held 4 bases outside the gene matches. Germline V CDR1 and CDR2: MNHNS, SASEGT. CDR3 loop: CASSPTGITGELFF. Here the CDR3 DNA reads TGTGCCAGCAGTCCGACAGGGATCACCGGGGAGCTGTTTTTT.

This clone is a singleton in its sample. This chain connects TRBV10-3 to TRBJ1-1; 11 bases agree with TRBD1. V shed 10 bases, J shed 4 bases, and the junction held 8 bases outside the gene matches. Germline V gene sequence: CDR1 ENHRY, CDR2 SYGVKD. This CDR3 contains 14 residues. CDR3 protein: CATQKGQGGTEAFF. As DNA, the CDR3 is TGTGCCACCCAAAAGGGACAGGGGGGCACTGAAGCTTTCTTT.

V gene TRBV10-3 combines with J gene TRBJ1-1; 10 nucleotides align to TRBD1. The germline CDR1 and CDR2 sequences are ENHRY and SYGVKD. This CDR3 has 13 residues. V shed 10 bases and J 1 base; nucleotides not matched to a gene: 3. The CDR3 DNA reads as TGTGCCACCGGACAGGGGGGGAACACTGAAGCTTTCTTT. Protein product: CATGQGGNTEAFF.

Only one count was recorded for this clone. The chain has TRBV27 and TRBJ2-3; no firm D call. Germline assignment: CDR1 MNHEY and CDR2 SMNVEV (reference sequence). This CDR3 contains 14 residues. Trimming took off 5 bases at V and 1 base at J, with 10 bases between the two ends. Here the CDR3 DNA reads TGTGCCAGCAGTGAGAATGCACGCACAGATACGCAGTATTTT. Translating gives CASSENARTDTQYF.

Written as DNA, the CDR3 is TGTGCCAGCAGCAGCGACAGGGGAGAGACCCAGTACTTC. It yields the protein CASSSDRGETQYF. The V and J genes are TRBV5-6 and TRBJ2-5; 8 nucleotides align to TRBD1. This CDR3 contains 13 residues. Germline-derived CDR1 and CDR2 are SGHDT and YYEEEE. V shed 4 bases, J shed 4 bases, and the junction held 3 bases outside the gene matches. Combining the CDR3 with reference TRBV5-6 and TRBJ2-5 gives the whole variable domain DAGVTQSPTHLIKTRGQQVTLRCSPKSGHDTVSWYQQALGQGPQFIFQYYEEEERQRGNFPDRFSGHQFPNYSSELNVNALLLGDSALYLCASSSDRGETQYFGPGTRLLVL.

The chain combines TRBV5-4 with TRBJ2-1; 15 nucleotides line up with TRBD2. The V segment lost 1 base and the J segment 10 bases; nucleotides outside the gene matches: 3. CDR3 length: 15 amino acids. The V gene's germline CDR1 is SGHNT and CDR2 YYREEE (reference sequence). The CDR3 DNA reads TGTGCCAGCAGCTTGCCAGGACTAGCGGGAGGGGAGCAGTTCTTC. Protein sequence: CASSLPGLAGGEQFF.

The rearrangement links TRBV9 to TRBJ1-5; D ambiguous. This CDR3 region has 16 residues. Germline assignment: CDR1 SGDLS and CDR2 YYNGEE. V was cut by 0 bases and J by 0 bases, with 10 bases left in between. CDR3 in amino acids: CASSVGEGPSNQPQHF. The CDR3 DNA is TGTGCCAGCAGCGTAGGGGAGGGCCCTAGCAATCAGCCCCAGCATTTT.

V is TRBV5-1 and J is TRBJ1-1, with a tentative D call TRBD1 (6 bases). The V gene lost 2 bases and the J gene lost 4 bases, with 12 bases spanning the gap. This CDR3 is built from 14 residues. From germline, CDR1 is SGHRS and CDR2 YFSETQ. This CDR3 is CASSLTTGSTEAFF. CDR3 DNA: TGCGCCAGCAGCTTAACCACAGGGAGCACTGAAGCTTTCTTT.

V and J are TRBV6-1 and TRBJ2-3; no firm D call. Germline CDR1 reads MNHNS; CDR2 reads SASEGT. Between the trimmed V and J ends, which lost 5 bases and 5 bases, there was a span of 8 bases. CDR3 length: 12 amino acids. The CDR3 DNA sequence: TGTGCCAGCAGTTCTGCGGTAGATACGCAGTATTTT. It is translated as CASSSAVDTQYF.

The rearrangement uses TRBV2 and TRBJ1-4; 8 nucleotides match TRBD1. The CDR3 contains 15 residues. V lost 6 bases to trimming and J lost 2 bases; unmatched junction nucleotides: 5. Germline CDR1 reads SNHLY; CDR2 reads FYNNEI. CDR3 sequence reads: CASSGQGGTNEKLFF. DNA for the CDR3: TGTGCCAGCAGCGGACAGGGAGGCACTAATGAAAAACTGTTTTTT. Full variable domain (rest looked up from reference TRBV2 and TRBJ1-4): EPEVTQTPSHQVTQMGQEVILRCVPISNHLYFYWYRQILGQKVEFLVSFYNNEISEKSEIFDDQFSVERPDGSNFTLKIRSTKLEDSAMYFCASSGQGGTNEKLFFGSGTQLSVL.

This sequence joins TRBV5-6 and TRBJ2-5; TRBD1 agrees at 9 bases. Germline loops: CDR1 SGHDT, CDR2 YYEEEE. With 3 bases clipped from V and 5 bases from J, the junction kept 2 bases outside the gene matches. The CDR3 has 13 residues. In DNA form, the CDR3 reads TGTGCCAGCAGCTACAGGGGGCTGGAGACCCAGTACTTC. Amino acids: CASSYRGLETQYF. The whole variable domain, remainder taken from reference TRBV5-6 and TRBJ2-5, is DAGVTQSPTHLIKTRGQQVTLRCSPKSGHDTVSWYQQALGQGPQFIFQYYEEEERQRGNFPDRFSGHQFPNYSSELNVNALLLGDSALYLCASSYRGLETQYFGPGTRLLVL.